The clone carrying this T cell receptor (beta chain) occurred many times. Its target is not known. Time point given: pre-sensitization, week 0. Treatment defined: therapeutic diphenylcyclopropenone sensitization with weekly scalp DPC. Germline V gene sequence: CDR1 LGHNA, CDR2 YSLEER. V was pared by 3 bases and J by 1 base, with 12 bases between. The CDR3 is 15 amino acids. TCRdb reanalysed the RACE reads using MiXCR and keeps one entry per CDR3 protein. The repertoire consists of 300,000 to 400,000 distinct CDR3 sequences, with 4% to 6% occurring once and the leading ten covering just over 2.5%. This sample was taken from a study of human T cells and chemical hapten exposure. For the study at large: The cohort included alopecia areata under or over 50% scalp, totalis and universalis. It was small differences in pooled library volume that mainly caused per-sample TCR yields to vary.

Findings and caveats of the study: The formation of large CDR3 similarity clusters by expanded TCRs significantly exceeded that of controls.

The J gene is TRBJ2-5, the V gene TRBV4-3; D remains unclear. Material: whole blood, obtained in connection with sensitization to the hapten diphenylcyclopropenone (DPC). This receptor was identified in a woman aged 45-65 years with alopecia areata. Some clones in this sample may be carry-over from other donors' samples. The CDR3 bases are TGCGCCAGCAGCCATACCCTGGGCCGCCAAGAGACCCAGTACTTC. Its translation: CASSHTLGRQETQYF.